The TCR beta chain under discussion was sequenced for a study of T cells in localized non-small cell lung cancer (dated by TCRdb to about 2020). Study-level background: The study analyzed T cell repertoires of 200 to 250 early-stage NSCLC patients, comparing tumors and uninvolved tumor-adjacent lungs. The mean age of the NSCLC patients was roughly 70 years, with about 120 men and about a hundred women. The cohort comprised around 250 treatment-naïve NSCLC patients with resected, localized lung tumors. Overall results and qualifications from the work: Higher T cell density in blood was associated with longer overall survival, whereas higher clonality in adjacent lung was associated with shorter survival. Uninvolved tumor-adjacent lung showed the highest T cell clonality, higher than tumor, which suggests more focused antigenic responses in the adjacent lung. A median of 57 of the top 100 tumor clones turned up in the paired uninvolved adjacent lung, and 25 to 35 of those clones also ranked among the top 100 of that same adjacent lung. Since the design was exploratory, TCR variables were selected using unadjusted p-values with no false-discovery rate correction. Because multi-region tumor sequencing was not done, intratumor heterogeneity could not be ruled out.

The immunoSEQ Assay was used to sequence TCR beta CDR3 regions from DNA. The source study handled its data this way. T cell density was computed as TCR beta template counts normalized to usable DNA estimated by amplifying housekeeping genes. Richness was estimated using the preseqR package, with extrapolation to 400,000 templates for PBMC samples and to 120,000 templates for tissue samples. Clonality was defined by subtracting Pielou's evenness from one. Differential abundance testing on productive amino-acid clonotypes, with a minimum total count of 5 and an alpha of 0.1, was used to identify tissue-enriched TCRs. The Jaccard Index and the Morisita Overlap Index were used to quantify repertoire overlap between compartments. GLIPH grouped TCR beta CDR3s together with public tetramer-defined viral CDR3s, and a viral motif had to include at least three viral sequences and show V-gene enrichment. Imported from immuneACCESS, the table was reduced by TCRdb to in-frame sequences with V and J called. These copies leave out some clones; in studies compared against another copy, an unresolved V gene accounts for under half, and the cause of the remainder is not known. D and trimming come from the DNA, and the V and J calls and clone size come from that table. This sample is represented by 70,000 to 100,000 clones; just over 90% of them were singletons. Roughly 4.3% of the sample is in the top ten clones.

As regards this clone: This clone's antigen is unknown. Per-nucleotide qualities are absent, and no much larger clonotype sits a single base away.

At diagnosis, peripheral blood, uninvolved tumor-adjacent lung and tumor were collected and were preserved as a mix of fresh-frozen and FFPE material. Blood samples were analyzed as peripheral blood mononuclear cells for TCR repertoire profiling. V and J lose 3 bases and 0 bases, and a span of 8 bases separates them. From a lookup of the germline V gene, CDR1 and CDR2 are MDHEN and SYDVKM. From the cysteine through the phenylalanine, the CDR3 covers 14 amino acids. Of the read, only the CDR3 DNA is kept; its 42 bases are in frame from base 1. This sequence originates from a woman aged 40-70 years with stage II squamous cell lung carcinoma. The sequence joins TRBV28 to TRBJ1-1; possibly the D gene is TRBD1, per 6 matching bases. Sequencing used PBMCs, obtained before any cancer treatment. CDR3 region: CASSFGQMNTEAFF. The nucleotides read TGTGCCAGCAGTTTTGGACAGATGAACACTGAAGCTTTCTTT.